This T cell receptor beta chain was captured in a study of OX40 agonist ivuxolimab in advanced cancers. Study overall: Intravenous ivuxolimab was administered to patients every 2 weeks at 0.01 to 10 mg/kg. Three patients showed partial responses: one hepatocellular carcinoma and two cutaneous melanoma cases. Dose-escalation patients were diagnosed with hepatocellular carcinoma, melanoma, renal cell cancer or head and neck cancer.

The ends lost 3 bases at V and 8 bases at J; junction bases unmatched: 9. The germline CDR1 and CDR2 sequences are SGHRS and YFSETQ. This CDR3 is 14 amino acids long. At baseline, cycle 4 day 1, and cycle 7 day 1, blood was sampled. Concerning this clone itself: Other DNA variants within this sample encode the same CDR3.

Here immunoSEQ multiplex PCR was the method, and the copy in TCRdb shows in-frame clones only, minus some. The repertoire holds some 150,000 clones, with just over 90% as singletons. The sample here was CD4+ or CD8+ T cells sorted from blood, taken in a trial of the OX40 agonist ivuxolimab. The rearrangement links TRBV5-1 to TRBJ1-2; TRBD1 aligns across 8 bases. The sequence derives from an adult with an advanced solid tumor such as melanoma, head and neck, liver or kidney cancer. CDR3 sequence reads: CASSSRQGARGYTF. The CDR3 nucleotides read TGCGCCAGCAGCTCAAGGCAGGGGGCTCGGGGCTACACCTTC. Variable domain in full (rest from reference TRBV5-1 and TRBJ1-2): KAGVTQTPRYLIKTRGQQVTLSCSPISGHRSVSWYQQTPGQGLQFLFEYFSETQRNKGNFPGRFSGRQFSNSRSEMNVSTLELGDSALYLCASSSRQGARGYTFGSGTRLTVV.